These 25 T cell receptor beta chains originate from one sample sequenced in a study of blood T cell repertoires in COVID-19. Here immunoSEQ multiplex PCR was the method, and the copy in TCRdb shows in-frame clones only, minus some. Of about 50,000 clones listed, around 89% are singletons. The material sequenced was peripheral blood. These receptor sequences come from a human donor in a cohort sampled during active COVID-19.

This chain uses TRBV30 with TRBJ1-3; D remains unclear. V lost 5 bases and J lost 0, with 8 bases in between. The germline gives CDR1 GTSNPN, CDR2 SVGIG (reference sequence). This CDR3 contains 13 residues. CDR3 nucleotide sequence: TGTGCCTGGGCCACTTACTCTGGAAACACCATATATTTT. Its protein is CAWATYSGNTIYF.

This sequence joins TRBV6-6 and TRBJ1-2; the match to TRBD1 covers 8 bases. Germline CDR1 reads MNHNY; CDR2 reads SVGAGI (reference sequence). The ends lost 6 bases at V and 1 base at J; junction bases unmatched: 7. The CDR3 loop spans 15 amino acids. The CDR3 bases are TGTGCCAGCAGACCGGACAGGGTCGTTAACTATGGCTACACCTTC. Residues: CASRPDRVVNYGYTF.

The chain is built from TRBV4-2 and TRBJ1-2; TRBD1 aligns across 7 bases. The CDR3 sequence is 14 residues long. V trimming: 2 bases; J trimming: 2 bases; junction bases outside the gene matches: 2. The V gene's germline CDR1 is LGHNA and CDR2 YNFKEQ. CDR3 residues: CASSQKQGNYGYTF. CDR3 in DNA: TGTGCCAGCAGCCAAAAACAGGGGAACTATGGCTACACCTTC.

The chain couples TRBV10-1 to TRBJ2-1; TRBD2 matches 10 bases. Trimming at V came to 6 bases and at J to 4 bases, leaving 3 bases not matched to a gene. Germline assignment: CDR1 WNHNN and CDR2 SYGVQD (reference sequence). This CDR3 is built from 14 residues. In nucleotides, the CDR3 is TGCGCCAGCAGCTCTAGCGGGAGATACAATGAGCAGTTCTTC. Translating it yields CASSSSGRYNEQFF.

The V gene is TRBV6-2 or TRBV6-3, the J gene TRBJ2-7; tentative D call: TRBD1 (6 bases). Trimming removed 6 bases from V and 9 bases from J, with 12 bases in between. CDR3 size: 11 residues. CDR1 and CDR2 from the germline V gene are MNHEY and SVGEGT. CDR3 DNA sequence: TGTGCCAGCAGCACAGGGTTGTCGCAGTACTTC. Its translation: CASSTGLSQYF.

This chain uses TRBV19 with TRBJ1-2; D gene uncertain. There are 13 residues in the CDR3. The germline V gene encodes CDR1 LNHDA and CDR2 SQIVND (reference sequence). The germline V and J ends were trimmed by 5 bases and 4 bases, with 11 bases remaining between them. The CDR3 protein is CASSSTYGYGYTF. DNA for the CDR3: TGTGCCAGTAGTTCAACTTATGGCTATGGCTACACCTTC.

This chain joins TRBV30 and TRBJ1-2; D is unclear. Germline V CDR1 and CDR2: GTSNPN, SVGIG (reference sequence). The CDR3 consists of 14 residues. Trimming stripped 1 base from V and 4 bases from J, with 13 bases between. In nucleotides, the CDR3 is TGTGCCTGGAGTGCGTCATACAGACCCTATGGCTACACCTTC. This sequence encodes CAWSASYRPYGYTF.

The chain employs TRBV3-1 (or the pseudogene TRBV3-2) and TRBJ1-2, with 10 bases aligning to TRBD1. This CDR3 is built from 12 residues. Germline V gene sequence: CDR1 LGHDT, CDR2 YNNKEL (reference sequence). Trimming took 3 bases from V and 13 from J; bases not matched to a gene: 5. CDR3 DNA: TGTGCCAGCAGCCACGGACAGGGGGTCGGCACCTTC. Translation: CASSHGQGVGTF.

This chain uses TRBV7-9 with TRBJ2-7, with 7 bases aligning to TRBD1. The germline V gene encodes CDR1 SEHNR and CDR2 FQNEAQ (reference sequence). The J segment lost 7 bases and the V segment lost 5 bases, leaving 8 bases of the junction unmatched. The CDR3 runs 13 residues. CDR3 sequence: CASSPGQVREQYF. CDR3 DNA: TGTGCCAGCAGCCCCGGACAGGTCCGGGAGCAGTACTTC.

The chain combines TRBV7-3 with TRBJ2-1; D may be TRBD2 (6 bases). This CDR3 region has 16 residues. Germline CDR1 and CDR2: SGHTA and FQGTGA. Trimming took 3 bases from V and 2 from J, leaving 14 bases between them. CDR3 DNA sequence: TGTGCCAGCAGCTTGCGGGGTGTCGAGGCCTACAATGAGCAGTTCTTC. This translates into CASSLRGVEAYNEQFF.

The chain links TRBV5-1 to TRBJ2-3; 10 bases are shared with TRBD2. Germline CDR1 SGHRS, CDR2 YFSETQ. The length of the CDR3 is 17 residues. The junction had 8 bases not matched to a gene; V was cut back by 0 bases and J by 4 bases. CDR3 sequence reads: CASSLALAGVGADTQYF. The CDR3 region has the DNA TGCGCCAGCAGCTTGGCCCTAGCGGGGGTGGGGGCAGATACGCAGTATTTT.

The gene calls are TRBV2 and TRBJ1-2; D not certain. This CDR3 region has 13 residues. The germline V gene has CDR1 SNHLY and CDR2 FYNNEI. Between the trimmed V and J ends, which lost 2 bases and 8 bases, there was a span of 12 bases. The CDR3 nucleotides are TGTGCCAGCAGTGAAACGAGGCTTCGAGGCTACACCTTC. This encodes CASSETRLRGYTF.

The chain carries TRBV19 and TRBJ1-5; TRBD1 aligns across 9 bases. The CDR3 has 16 amino acids. V dropped 5 bases and J dropped 6; count of bases not matched to a gene: 11. Per the germline V gene, CDR1 is LNHDA and CDR2 is SQIVND (reference sequence). CDR3 nucleotide sequence: TGTGCCAGTAGTGCCTCCTCCGGGACAGGGATTCAGCCCCAGCATTTT. As protein: CASSASSGTGIQPQHF.

The chain combines TRBV6-1 with TRBJ2-3, with 8 bases identical to TRBD1. The V gene's germline CDR1 is MNHNS and CDR2 SASEGT. Trimming cost V 4 bases and J 0 bases; bases outside gene matches: 6. CDR3 length: 16 residues. CDR3 region: CASSVGTGKSTDTQYF. The CDR3 DNA sequence: TGTGCCAGCAGTGTGGGGACAGGCAAAAGCACAGATACGCAGTATTTT.

This clone is a singleton in its sample. The genes are TRBV7-2 and TRBJ1-2, with 7 bases matching TRBD1. V gave up 4 bases and J gave up 4 bases; unmatched junction bases: 6. This CDR3 is 14 amino acids long. The V gene's germline CDR1 is SGHTA and CDR2 FQGNSA. The CDR3 coding sequence is TGTGCCAGCAGCTCCAGACAGGGCGGCTATGGCTACACCTTC. Its translation: CASSSRQGGYGYTF.

This chain links TRBV29-1 with TRBJ2-2; 7 bases are shared with TRBD2. This CDR3 is built from 12 residues. Germline trimming cut 2 bases from V and 7 bases from J; bases unmatched to any gene: 1. The germline CDR1 and CDR2 sequences are SQVTM and ANQGSEA. The CDR3 reads CSVETSVGELFF. The CDR3 DNA reads as TGCAGCGTTGAAACTAGCGTCGGGGAGCTGTTTTTT.

CDR3 loop: CASNLDRVGGEKLFF. In DNA, the CDR3 is TGTGCCAGCAATCTCGACAGGGTGGGCGGTGAAAAACTGTTTTTT. This chain connects TRBV2 to TRBJ1-4, with 7 bases lining up with TRBD1. Germline V CDR1 and CDR2: SNHLY, FYNNEI. The CDR3 runs to 15 residues. V dropped 7 bases and J dropped 7; count of bases not matched to a gene: 12.

The V call is TRBV19, the J call TRBJ1-2; a possible D gene is TRBD1 (5 bases). The V and J ends lost 1 base and 4 bases respectively, with 13 bases between them. Germline CDR1 reads LNHDA; CDR2 reads SQIVND (reference sequence). CDR3 length: 15 amino acids. In nucleotides, the CDR3 is TGTGCCAGTAGTATAGTCGGAGGGGCAGTCTATGGCTACACCTTC. It encodes CASSIVGGAVYGYTF.

This chain connects TRBV6-2 or TRBV6-3 to TRBJ1-1; the D is unclear. Germline V gene data show CDR1 as MNHEY and CDR2 as SVGEGT. The CDR3 consists of 13 residues. V gave up 0 bases and J gave up 4 bases, with 6 bases separating them. CDR3 bases: TGTGCCAGCAGTTACTCGACAAGCACTGAAGCTTTCTTT. This codes for CASSYSTSTEAFF.

This CDR3 reads CASSDGQNSAQGNSPLHF. The CDR3 bases are TGTGCCAGCAGTGACGGACAGAATTCCGCTCAGGGTAATTCACCCCTCCACTTT. This chain connects TRBV6-4 to TRBJ1-6; a weak D match, TRBD1 (6 bases). CDR1 is MRHNA and CDR2 is SNTAGT in the germline V gene. V lost 2 bases and J 6 bases, leaving 20 bases between the germline ends. This CDR3 spans 18 amino acids.

This chain connects TRBV30 to TRBJ1-3, with D hard to call. CDR3 length equals 14 residues. Per germline, CDR1 GTSNPN and CDR2 SVGIG (reference sequence). The V and J ends lost 3 bases and 0 bases respectively, with 9 bases between them. DNA of the CDR3: TGTGCCTGGAGAATGAGTAGCTCTGGAAACACCATATATTTT. Translation gives CAWRMSSSGNTIYF.

This clone occurred once. V and J are TRBV3-1 (or the pseudogene TRBV3-2) and TRBJ2-3, with 7 bases identical to TRBD2. The CDR3 runs 20 residues. The junction had 15 bases not matched to a gene; V was cut back by 0 bases and J by 0 bases. Germline loops: CDR1 LGHDT, CDR2 YNNKEL (reference sequence). CDR3 sequence reads: CASSQDWGSGARRSTDTQYF. CDR3 nucleotide sequence: TGTGCCAGCAGCCAAGATTGGGGGAGCGGGGCCCGGCGGAGCACAGATACGCAGTATTTT.

The rearrangement links TRBV25-1 to TRBJ1-6; 7 bases agree with TRBD1. The J segment lost 7 bases and the V segment lost 0 bases, leaving 3 bases of the junction unmatched. Germline values: CDR1 MGHDK, CDR2 SYGVNS. CDR3 size: 15 residues. CDR3 amino acids: CASSEYQTGNSPLHF. CDR3 nucleotides: TGTGCCAGCAGTGAATATCAGACAGGGAATTCACCCCTCCACTTT.

The CDR3 DNA is TGCGCCAGCAGCCACGGACAGGGCACCGGGGAGCTGTTTTTT. Residues: CASSHGQGTGELFF. The genes are TRBV4-3 and TRBJ2-2; TRBD1 agrees at 8 bases. Trimming at V came to 3 bases and at J to 4 bases, leaving 1 base not matched to a gene. Germline V gene data show CDR1 as LGHNA and CDR2 as YSLEER. The CDR3 is 14 residues long.

The chain combines TRBV27 with TRBJ2-5; D is perhaps TRBD1 (5 bases). V lost 3 bases and J 5 bases, leaving 13 bases between the germline ends. The germline CDR1 and CDR2 sequences are MNHEY and SMNVEV (reference sequence). This CDR3 is 14 amino acids long. CDR3 DNA sequence: TGTGCCAGCAGTTTTTTACAGGAGAGGGAGACCCAGTACTTC. Translation gives CASSFLQERETQYF.